A selection of T cell receptor beta chains follows, all from one sample in a study of long-term antiretroviral therapy in people with HIV. The data were produced by immunoSEQ multiplex PCR, yet TCRdb's version contains in-frame clones alone and is incomplete. This table has 20,000 to 30,000 clones, 81% appearing once. The sequences come from unsorted PBMCs, collected at the start of antiretroviral therapy, before treatment. All receptors come from a woman in her late teens or twenties with HIV. CDR3s include the opening cysteine and the closing phenylalanine or tryptophan. A D gene is named only where the DNA matches it firmly. A row's size may be missing; if present it is once, few, many or a size class.

J	D	size	V	DNA	CDR3
TRBJ1-4	-	-	TRBV7-2	TGTGCCAGCAGCTTGGTGGACAGCTTTTACGAAAAACTGTTTTTT	CASSLVDSFYEKLFF
TRBJ2-5	TRBD2	-	TRBV2	TGTGCCAGCAAACGGGGGGTTCAAGAGACCCAGTACTTC	CASKRGVQETQYF
TRBJ1-5	-	-	TRBV6-6	TGTGCCAGCAGTTACTCTGGGGGATTCAATCAGCCCCAGCATTTT	CASSYSGGFNQPQHF
TRBJ2-1	-	few	TRBV6-6	TGTGCCAGCAGCTTAGGTGTGGGTGAGCAGTTCTTC	CASSLGVGEQFF
TRBJ2-1	TRBD2	once	TRBV6-5	TGTGCCAGCAGTTTAGCGGGGGGGGCTTACAATGAGCAGTTCTTC	CASSLAGGAYNEQFF
TRBJ1-1	-	-	TRBV9	TGTGCCAGCAGCGTATCCGACCGGGGTATGAACACTGAAGCTTTCTTT	CASSVSDRGMNTEAFF
TRBJ2-1	-	few	TRBV5-4	TGTGCCAGCAGTCCGACTACAGAGAATGAGCAGTTCTTC	CASSPTTENEQFF
TRBJ1-5	-	-	TRBV19	TGTGCCAGTAGTCAACGACTGGGGGGGGAGCATTTT	CASSQRLGGEHF
TRBJ2-3	TRBD2	-	TRBV27	TGTGCCAGCAGTTTACCAGGACTAGCGGGGGAAACGCAGTATTTT	CASSLPGLAGETQYF
TRBJ1-3	-	few	TRBV5-5	TGTGCCAGCAGCTTGAGCGGGGTTGCTTTGAACACCATATATTTT	CASSLSGVALNTIYF
TRBJ1-5	-	-	TRBV7-9	TGTGCCAGCAGCTTAACTCTCAATCAGCCCCAGCATTTT	CASSLTLNQPQHF
TRBJ2-1	TRBD1	-	TRBV2	TGTGCCGGTGAACAGGGGGGCAAGTACAATGAGCAGTTCTTC	CAGEQGGKYNEQFF
TRBJ2-1	-	once	TRBV9	TGTGCCAGCAGCCCAGGAGTCGGACTCGAGCAGTTCTTC	CASSPGVGLEQFF
TRBJ2-3	-	-	TRBV12-1	TGTGCCAGCAGCTTTTTGGGCACAGATACGCAGTATTTT	CASSFLGTDTQYF
TRBJ2-7	TRBD2	-	TRBV10-3	TGTGCCATCAGCAGCGGGATCAGCTACGAGCAGTACTTC	CAISSGISYEQYF
TRBJ1-2	-	-	TRBV27	TGTGCCAGCAGTCATGACACCTATGGCTACACCTTC	CASSHDTYGYTF
TRBJ2-7	TRBD1	-	TRBV19	TGTGCCAGTAGTCCTGGACAGGGTCTCACCTACGAGCAGTACTTC	CASSPGQGLTYEQYF
TRBJ2-4	TRBD1	-	TRBV6-1	TGTGCCAGCAGGCCGGGACAGGATAAAAACATTCAGTACTTC	CASRPGQDKNIQYF
TRBJ2-2	TRBD1	-	TRBV4-3	TGCGCCAGCAGCCCTGTGCTAGGGGGCGCGGGCGGGGAGCTGTTTTTT	CASSPVLGGAGGELFF
TRBJ1-5	-	-	TRBV4-3	TGCGCCAGCAGCCCCGAGGACAGTCGCAATCAGCCCCAGCATTTT	CASSPEDSRNQPQHF
TRBJ2-5	-	-	TRBV29-1	TGCAGCGTTGAGGATCAAGGAGAGACCCAGTACTTC	CSVEDQGETQYF
TRBJ2-2	-	-	TRBV9	TGTGCCAGCAGCGTAGGGGGGATCAACACCGGGGAGCTGTTTTTT	CASSVGGINTGELFF
TRBJ1-3	TRBD1	once	TRBV9	TGTGCCAGCAGCGCGTTACAGGGGACCGGAAACACCATATATTTT	CASSALQGTGNTIYF
TRBJ2-2	-	once	TRBV7-9	TGTGCCAGCAGCGTGGGACCGGGGGAGCTGTTTTTT	CASSVGPGELFF
TRBJ1-2	TRBD1	-	TRBV9	TGTGCCAGCAGCGGGATTCCCGGGACAGCCAACTATGGCTACACCTTC	CASSGIPGTANYGYTF
TRBJ1-1	-	-	TRBV11-1	TGTGCCAGCAGCACCGACAAAACCAACACTGAAGCTTTCTTT	CASSTDKTNTEAFF
TRBJ2-1	-	-	TRBV6-1	TGTGCCAGCAGCCTACTAGGATACAATGAGCAGTTCTTC	CASSLLGYNEQFF
TRBJ2-7	-	-	TRBV7-9	TGTGCCAGCAGCCTAAGCTCCTACGAGCAGTACTTC	CASSLSSYEQYF
TRBJ2-3	-	few	TRBV4-1	TGCGCCAGCAGCCAAGATTTCGGATACACAGATACGAAGTATTTT	CASSQDFGYTDTKYF
TRBJ2-7	TRBD1	-	TRBV28	TGTGCCAGCAGTTCCTCGGGACAGGGTACCTACGAGCAGTACTTC	CASSSSGQGTYEQYF